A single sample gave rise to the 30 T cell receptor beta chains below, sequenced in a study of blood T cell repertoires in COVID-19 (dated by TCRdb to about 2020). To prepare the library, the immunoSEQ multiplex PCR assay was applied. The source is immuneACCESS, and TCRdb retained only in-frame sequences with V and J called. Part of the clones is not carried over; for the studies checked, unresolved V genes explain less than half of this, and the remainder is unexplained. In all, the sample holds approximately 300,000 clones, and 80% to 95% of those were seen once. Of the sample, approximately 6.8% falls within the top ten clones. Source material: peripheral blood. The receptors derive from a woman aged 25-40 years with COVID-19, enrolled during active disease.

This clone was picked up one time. The CDR3 coding sequence is TGCGCCAGCAGTCTTTGTAACGTGCCAGACAATCAGCCCCAGCATTTT. This translates into CASSLCNVPDNQPQHF. The chain uses TRBV23-1 and TRBJ1-5; no clear D. TRBV23-1 is treated as an ORF (open reading frame) with a function not yet certain. The V end was cut by 4 bases, the J end by 3 bases, with 16 bases between. The CDR3 consists of 16 residues.

The CDR3 protein is CASSSRERGDNEQFF. As DNA, the CDR3 is TGTGCCAGCAGCTCCCGGGAGCGGGGTGACAATGAGCAGTTCTTC. The chain couples TRBV11-3 to TRBJ2-1; 7 bases match TRBD2. Germline assignment: CDR1 SGHNT and CDR2 YENEEA. CDR3 length: 15 residues. J gave up 5 bases and V 4 bases, and 8 bases lay outside the gene matches.

DNA of the CDR3: TGCGCCAGCAGGAGTGCTGGCGGAAATGAGCAGTTCTTC. This sequence encodes CASRSAGGNEQFF. J is TRBJ2-1 and V is TRBV10-2; D not certain. V lost 6 bases and J lost 7, with 13 bases in between. Looked up from germline, CDR1 is WSHSY and CDR2 is SAAADI. The CDR3 contains 13 residues.

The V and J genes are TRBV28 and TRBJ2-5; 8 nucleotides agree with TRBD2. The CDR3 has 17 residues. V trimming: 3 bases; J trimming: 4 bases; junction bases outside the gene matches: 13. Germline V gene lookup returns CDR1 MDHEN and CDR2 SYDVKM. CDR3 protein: CASSFVSLLADGETQYF. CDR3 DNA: TGTGCCAGCAGTTTTGTCAGTCTACTAGCGGACGGAGAGACCCAGTACTTC. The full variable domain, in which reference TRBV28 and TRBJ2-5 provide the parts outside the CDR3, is DVKVTQSSRYLVKRTGEKVFLECVQDMDHENMFWYRQDPGLGLRLIYFSYDVKMKEKGDIPEGYSVSREKKERFSLILESASTNQTSMYLCASSFVSLLADGETQYFGPGTRLLVL.

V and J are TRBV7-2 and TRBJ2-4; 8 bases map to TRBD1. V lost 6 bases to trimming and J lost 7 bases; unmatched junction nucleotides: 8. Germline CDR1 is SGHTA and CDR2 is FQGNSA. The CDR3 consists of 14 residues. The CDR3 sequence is CASSSPNRGNIQYF. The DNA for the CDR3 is TGTGCCAGCAGTTCCCCCAACAGGGGGAACATTCAGTACTTC.

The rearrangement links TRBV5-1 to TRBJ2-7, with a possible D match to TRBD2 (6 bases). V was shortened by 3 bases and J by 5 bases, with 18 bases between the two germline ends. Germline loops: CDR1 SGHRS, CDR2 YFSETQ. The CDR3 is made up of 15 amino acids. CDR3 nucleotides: TGCGCCAGCAGCTCACGGAGGGCCTCAACCGACGAGCAGTACTTC. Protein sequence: CASSSRRASTDEQYF.

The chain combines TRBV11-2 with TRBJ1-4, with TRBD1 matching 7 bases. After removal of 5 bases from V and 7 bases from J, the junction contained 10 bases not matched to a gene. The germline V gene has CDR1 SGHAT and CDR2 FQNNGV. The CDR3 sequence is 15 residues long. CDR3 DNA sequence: TGTGCCAGCAGCGAGCGGACAGGTCGGTCTGAAAAACTGTTTTTT. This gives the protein CASSERTGRSEKLFF.

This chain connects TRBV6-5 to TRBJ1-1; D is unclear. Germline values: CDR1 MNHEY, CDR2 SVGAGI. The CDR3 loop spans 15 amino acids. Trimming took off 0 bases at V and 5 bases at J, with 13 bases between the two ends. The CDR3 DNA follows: TGTGCCAGCAGTTACTCAACCCAAAGTCGGACTGAAGCTTTCTTT. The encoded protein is CASSYSTQSRTEAFF.

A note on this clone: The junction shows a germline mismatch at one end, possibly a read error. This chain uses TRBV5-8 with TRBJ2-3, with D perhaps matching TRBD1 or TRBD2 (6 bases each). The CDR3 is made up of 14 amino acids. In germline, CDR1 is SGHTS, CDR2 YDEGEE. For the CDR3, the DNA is TGTGCCGGCAGCTTGGAGGGGGTCACAGATACGCAGTATTTT. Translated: CAGSLEGVTDTQYF.

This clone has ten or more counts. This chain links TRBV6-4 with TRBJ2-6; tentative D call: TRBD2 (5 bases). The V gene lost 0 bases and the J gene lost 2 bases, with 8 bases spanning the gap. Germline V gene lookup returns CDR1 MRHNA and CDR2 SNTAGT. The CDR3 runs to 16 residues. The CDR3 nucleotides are TGTGCCAGCAGTGACTCGACTACTCCTGGGGCCAACGTCCTGACTTTC. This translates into CASSDSTTPGANVLTF.

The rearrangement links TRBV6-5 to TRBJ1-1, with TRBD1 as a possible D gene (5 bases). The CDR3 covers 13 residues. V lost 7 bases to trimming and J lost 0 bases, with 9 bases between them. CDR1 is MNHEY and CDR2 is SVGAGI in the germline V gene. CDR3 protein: CASIGALNTEAFF. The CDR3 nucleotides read TGTGCCAGCATAGGGGCCTTGAACACTGAAGCTTTCTTT.

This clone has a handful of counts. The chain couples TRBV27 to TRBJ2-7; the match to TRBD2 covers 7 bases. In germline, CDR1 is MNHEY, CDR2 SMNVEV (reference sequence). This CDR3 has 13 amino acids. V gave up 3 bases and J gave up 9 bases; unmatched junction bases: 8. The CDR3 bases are TGTGCCAGCAGTTTGGTCGCGGGAGTAGGGCAGTACTTC. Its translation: CASSLVAGVGQYF.

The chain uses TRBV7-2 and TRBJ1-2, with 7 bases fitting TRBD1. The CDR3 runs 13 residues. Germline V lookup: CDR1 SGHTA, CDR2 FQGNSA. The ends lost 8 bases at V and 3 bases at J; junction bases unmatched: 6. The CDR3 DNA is TGTGCCAGCCTTGACAGGGTCGACTATGGCTACACCTTC. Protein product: CASLDRVDYGYTF.

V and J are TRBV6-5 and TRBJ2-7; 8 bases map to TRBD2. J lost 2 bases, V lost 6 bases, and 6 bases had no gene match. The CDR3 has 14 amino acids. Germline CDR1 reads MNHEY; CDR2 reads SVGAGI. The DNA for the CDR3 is TGTGCCAGCAGCCCCCCGGGGGGGGCCTACGAGCAGTACTTC. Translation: CASSPPGGAYEQYF.

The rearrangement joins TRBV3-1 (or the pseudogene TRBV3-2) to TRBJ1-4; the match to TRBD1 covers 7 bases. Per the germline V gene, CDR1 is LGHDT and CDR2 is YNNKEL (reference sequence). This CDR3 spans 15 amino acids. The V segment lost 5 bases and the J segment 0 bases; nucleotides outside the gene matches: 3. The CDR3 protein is CASSSTGTTNEKLFF. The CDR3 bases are TGTGCCAGCAGCTCGACAGGGACAACTAATGAAAAACTGTTTTTT.

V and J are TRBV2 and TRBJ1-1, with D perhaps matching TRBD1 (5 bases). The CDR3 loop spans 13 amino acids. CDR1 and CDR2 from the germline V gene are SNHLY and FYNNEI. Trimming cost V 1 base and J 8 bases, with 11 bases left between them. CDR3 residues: CASSEESRGEAFF. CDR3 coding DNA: TGTGCCAGCAGTGAAGAGAGTCGGGGGGAAGCTTTCTTT.

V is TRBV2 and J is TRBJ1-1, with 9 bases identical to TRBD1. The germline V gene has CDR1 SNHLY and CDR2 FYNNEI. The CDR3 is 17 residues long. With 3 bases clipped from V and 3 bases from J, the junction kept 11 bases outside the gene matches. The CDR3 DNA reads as TGTGCCAGCAGTGATCCCCGGGACAGGGTAGGGGACACTGAAGCTTTCTTT. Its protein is CASSDPRDRVGDTEAFF.

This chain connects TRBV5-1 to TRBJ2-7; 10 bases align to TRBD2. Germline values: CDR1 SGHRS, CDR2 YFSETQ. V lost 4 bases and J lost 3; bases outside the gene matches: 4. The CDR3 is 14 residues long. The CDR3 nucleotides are TGCGCCAGCAGCATAGGACTAGCGGTCTACGAGCAGTACTTC. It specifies CASSIGLAVYEQYF. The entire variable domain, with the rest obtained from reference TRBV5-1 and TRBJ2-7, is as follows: KAGVTQTPRYLIKTRGQQVTLSCSPISGHRSVSWYQQTPGQGLQFLFEYFSETQRNKGNFPGRFSGRQFSNSRSEMNVSTLELGDSALYLCASSIGLAVYEQYFGPGTRLTVT.

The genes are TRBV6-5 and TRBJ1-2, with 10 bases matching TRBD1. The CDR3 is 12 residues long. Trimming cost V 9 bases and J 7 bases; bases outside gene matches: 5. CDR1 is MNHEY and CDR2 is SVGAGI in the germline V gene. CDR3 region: CARGQGGGGYTF. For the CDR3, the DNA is TGTGCCAGAGGACAGGGGGGAGGTGGCTACACCTTC.

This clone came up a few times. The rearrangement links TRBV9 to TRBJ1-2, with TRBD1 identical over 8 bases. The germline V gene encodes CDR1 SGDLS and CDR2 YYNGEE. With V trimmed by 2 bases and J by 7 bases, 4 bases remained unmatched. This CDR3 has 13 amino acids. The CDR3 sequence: CASSVTGVGGYTF. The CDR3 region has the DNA TGTGCCAGCAGCGTGACAGGGGTGGGTGGCTACACCTTC.

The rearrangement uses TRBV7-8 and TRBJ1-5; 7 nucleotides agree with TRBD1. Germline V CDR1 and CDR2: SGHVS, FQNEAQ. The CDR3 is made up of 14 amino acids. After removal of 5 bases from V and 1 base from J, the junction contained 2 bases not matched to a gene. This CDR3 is CASSRGQSNQPQHF. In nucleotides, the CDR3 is TGTGCCAGCAGCCGGGGACAGAGCAATCAGCCCCAGCATTTT.

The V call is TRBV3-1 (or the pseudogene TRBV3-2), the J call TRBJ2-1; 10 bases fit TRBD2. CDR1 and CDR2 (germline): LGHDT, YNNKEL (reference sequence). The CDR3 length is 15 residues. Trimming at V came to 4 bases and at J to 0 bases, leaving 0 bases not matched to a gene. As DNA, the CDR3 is TGTGCCAGCAGCCCTAGCGGGAGCTCCTACAATGAGCAGTTCTTC. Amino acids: CASSPSGSSYNEQFF.

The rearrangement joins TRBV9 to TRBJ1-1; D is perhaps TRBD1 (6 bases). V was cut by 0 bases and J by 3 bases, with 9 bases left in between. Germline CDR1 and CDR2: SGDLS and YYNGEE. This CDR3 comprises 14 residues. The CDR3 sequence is CASSVEGEYTEAFF. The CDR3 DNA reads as TGTGCCAGCAGCGTAGAGGGGGAGTACACTGAAGCTTTCTTT.

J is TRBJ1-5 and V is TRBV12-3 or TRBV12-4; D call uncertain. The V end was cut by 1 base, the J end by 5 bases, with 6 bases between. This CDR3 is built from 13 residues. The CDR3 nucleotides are TGTGCCAGCAGTTTAGGGGGAGATCAGCCCCAGCATTTT. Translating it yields CASSLGGDQPQHF.

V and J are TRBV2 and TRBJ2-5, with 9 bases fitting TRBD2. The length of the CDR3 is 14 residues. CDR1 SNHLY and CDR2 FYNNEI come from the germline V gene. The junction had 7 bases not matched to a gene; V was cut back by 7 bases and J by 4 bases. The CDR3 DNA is TGTGCCAGCAACCAGCGGGAGGTAGGAGAGACCCAGTACTTC. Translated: CASNQREVGETQYF.

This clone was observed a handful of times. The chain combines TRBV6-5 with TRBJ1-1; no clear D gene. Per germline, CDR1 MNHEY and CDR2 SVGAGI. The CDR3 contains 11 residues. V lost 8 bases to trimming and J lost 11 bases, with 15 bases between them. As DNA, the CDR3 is TGTGCCAGCGCGAGGGAAGGGTTTGCTTTCTTT. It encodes CASAREGFAFF.

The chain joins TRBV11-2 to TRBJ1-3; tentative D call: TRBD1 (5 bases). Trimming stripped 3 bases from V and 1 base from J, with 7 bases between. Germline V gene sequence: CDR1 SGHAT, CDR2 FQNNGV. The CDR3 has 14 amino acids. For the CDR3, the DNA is TGTGCCAGCAGCTTGGGGGGGTCTGGAAACACCATATATTTT. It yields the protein CASSLGGSGNTIYF.

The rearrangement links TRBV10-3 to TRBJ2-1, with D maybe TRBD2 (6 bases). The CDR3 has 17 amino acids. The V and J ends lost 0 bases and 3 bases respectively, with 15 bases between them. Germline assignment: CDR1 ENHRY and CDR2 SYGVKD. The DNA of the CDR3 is TGTGCCATCAGTGAGTCCCCCGGGAGATTCCTCTACAATGAGCAGTTCTTC. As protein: CAISESPGRFLYNEQFF.

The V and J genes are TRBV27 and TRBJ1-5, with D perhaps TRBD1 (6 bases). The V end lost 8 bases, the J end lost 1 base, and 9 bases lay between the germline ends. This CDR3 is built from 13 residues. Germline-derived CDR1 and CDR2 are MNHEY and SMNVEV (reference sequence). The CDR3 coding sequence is TGTGCCAGCTCAGACAGGAGCAATCAGCCCCAGCATTTT. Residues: CASSDRSNQPQHF.

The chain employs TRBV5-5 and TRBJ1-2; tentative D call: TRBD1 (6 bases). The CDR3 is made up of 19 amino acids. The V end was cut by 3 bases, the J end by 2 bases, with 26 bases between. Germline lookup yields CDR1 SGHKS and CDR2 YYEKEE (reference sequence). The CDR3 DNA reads TGTGCCAGCAGCTATGGGTTATTTCCATCCGGGACAAGCAACTATGGCTACACCTTC. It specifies CASSYGLFPSGTSNYGYTF.